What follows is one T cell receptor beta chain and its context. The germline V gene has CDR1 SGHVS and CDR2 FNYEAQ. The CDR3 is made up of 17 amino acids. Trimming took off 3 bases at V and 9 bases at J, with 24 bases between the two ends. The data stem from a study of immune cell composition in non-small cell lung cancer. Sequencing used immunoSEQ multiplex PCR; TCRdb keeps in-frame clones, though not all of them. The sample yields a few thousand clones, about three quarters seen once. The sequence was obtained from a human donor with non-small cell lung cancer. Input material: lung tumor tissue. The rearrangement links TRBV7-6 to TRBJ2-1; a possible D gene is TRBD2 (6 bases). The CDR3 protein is CASSFTGADRGGGEQFF. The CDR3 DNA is TGTGCCAGCAGCTTTACCGGCGCCGATCGTGGGGGAGGTGAGCAGTTCTTC.